The T cell receptor gamma chain under discussion was sequenced for a study of gamma-delta T cells after stem cell transplantation. TCRdb reanalyzed the RT-PCR reads using CATT. The sample records 300 or so gamma-chain clones, roughly 12% being singletons. The trim removed 4 bases at V and 6 bases at J, leaving 9 bases unmatched. Germline V gene sequence: CDR1 EGSTGY, CDR2 YDSYTSSV. The CDR3 loop spans 13 amino acids. This receptor was obtained from a human donor. It is not recorded whose cells these are; they may come from a transplant donor. Sequencing was carried out using gamma-delta T cells. The rearrangement joins TRGV4 to TRGJ1 or TRGJ2. The CDR3 reads CATWEGPGYKKLF. CDR3 bases: TGTGCCACCTGGGAGGGCCCCGGTTATAAGAAACTCTTT.